This T cell receptor (beta chain) emerged from a study of T-cell memory formation after mild COVID-19. Study background: For the most part, TCR clusters were specific to one donor. Study findings and constraints: Contracting clones from day 15 to 85 had balanced CD4/CD8; later expanders favoured CD4+.

This clonotype was counted a few times. Its antigen is not known. The CDR3 totals 12 residues. V lost 5 bases and J lost 2; bases outside the gene matches: 2. Germline CDR1 DFQATT, CDR2 SNEGSKA (reference sequence). Sample barcodes and UMIs were carried by the TCR alpha and TCR beta cDNA libraries that 5'RACE generated with constant-segment primers. Each CDR3 protein is one row after TCRdb ran MiXCR on the 5' RACE reads. The sample contains fewer than 350,000 distinct CDR3 sequences, 8% to 9% of which appear only once. Sequencing used PBMCs or a T cell subset sorted from them (not recorded which). This receptor was obtained from a young man who had mild COVID-19 (a few samples of this study predate the infection). Cell type and time point are not known. The rearrangement links TRBV20-1 to TRBJ1-1; 7 nucleotides agree with TRBD1. The CDR3 loop is CSARQGNTEAFF. CDR3 bases: TGCAGTGCTCGACAGGGAAACACTGAAGCTTTCTTT.